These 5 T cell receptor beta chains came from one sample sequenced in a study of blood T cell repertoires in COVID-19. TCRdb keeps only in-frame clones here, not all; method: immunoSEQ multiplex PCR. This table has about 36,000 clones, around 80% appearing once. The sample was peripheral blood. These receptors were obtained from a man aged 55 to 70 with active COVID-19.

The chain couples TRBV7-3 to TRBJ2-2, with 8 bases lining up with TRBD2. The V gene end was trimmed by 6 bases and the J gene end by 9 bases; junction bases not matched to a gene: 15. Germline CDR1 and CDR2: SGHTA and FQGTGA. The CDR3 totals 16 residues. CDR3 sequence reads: CASSSGPGRAGWELFF. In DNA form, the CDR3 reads TGTGCCAGCAGTTCGGGACCCGGGAGGGCCGGTTGGGAGCTGTTTTTT.

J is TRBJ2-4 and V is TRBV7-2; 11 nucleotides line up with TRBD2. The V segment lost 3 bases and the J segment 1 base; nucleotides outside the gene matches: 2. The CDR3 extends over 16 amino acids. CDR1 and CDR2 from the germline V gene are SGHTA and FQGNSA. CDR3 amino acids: CASSLSSGGAKNIQYF. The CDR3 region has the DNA TGTGCCAGCAGCTTGTCTAGCGGGGGGGCCAAAAACATTCAGTACTTC.

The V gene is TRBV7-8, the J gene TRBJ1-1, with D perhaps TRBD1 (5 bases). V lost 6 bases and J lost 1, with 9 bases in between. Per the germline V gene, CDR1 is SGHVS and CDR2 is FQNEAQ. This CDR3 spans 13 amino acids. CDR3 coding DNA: TGTGCCAGCAGTGTGCAGGGGAACACTGAAGCTTTCTTT. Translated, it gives CASSVQGNTEAFF.

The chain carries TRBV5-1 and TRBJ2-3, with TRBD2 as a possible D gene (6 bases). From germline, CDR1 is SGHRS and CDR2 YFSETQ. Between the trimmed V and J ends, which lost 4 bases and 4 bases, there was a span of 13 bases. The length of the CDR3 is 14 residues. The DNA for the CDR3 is TGCGCCAGCAGCCCGGGGGTTAGCGCAGATACGCAGTATTTT. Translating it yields CASSPGVSADTQYF.

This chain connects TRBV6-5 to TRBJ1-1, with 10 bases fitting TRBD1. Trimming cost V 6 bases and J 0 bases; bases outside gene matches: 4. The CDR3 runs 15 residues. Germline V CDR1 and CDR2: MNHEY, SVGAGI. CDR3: CASRWDRGMNTEAFF. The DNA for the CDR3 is TGTGCCAGCAGATGGGACAGGGGCATGAACACTGAAGCTTTCTTT.